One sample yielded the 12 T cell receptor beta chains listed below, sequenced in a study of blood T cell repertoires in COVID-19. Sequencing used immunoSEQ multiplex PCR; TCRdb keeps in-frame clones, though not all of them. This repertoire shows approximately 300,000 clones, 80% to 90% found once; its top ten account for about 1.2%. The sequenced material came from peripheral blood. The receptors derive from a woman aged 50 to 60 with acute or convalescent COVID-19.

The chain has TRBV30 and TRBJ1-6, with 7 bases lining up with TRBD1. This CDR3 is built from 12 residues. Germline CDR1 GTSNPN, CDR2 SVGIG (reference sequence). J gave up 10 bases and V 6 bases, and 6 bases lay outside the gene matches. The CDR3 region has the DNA TGTGCCTGCACGACAGGGAGATCACCCCTCCACTTT. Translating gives CACTTGRSPLHF.

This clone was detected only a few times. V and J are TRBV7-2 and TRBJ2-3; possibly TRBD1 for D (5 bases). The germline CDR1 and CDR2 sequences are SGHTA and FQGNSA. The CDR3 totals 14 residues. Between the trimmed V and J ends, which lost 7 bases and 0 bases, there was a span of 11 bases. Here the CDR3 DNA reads TGTGCCAGCAAGACAGCACCGAGCACAGATACGCAGTATTTT. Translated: CASKTAPSTDTQYF.

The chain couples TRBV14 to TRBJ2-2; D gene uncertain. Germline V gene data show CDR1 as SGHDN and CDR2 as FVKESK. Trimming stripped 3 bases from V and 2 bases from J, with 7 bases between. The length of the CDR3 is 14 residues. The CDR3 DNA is TGTGCCAGCAGCCAGTACTACAACACCGGGGAGCTGTTTTTT. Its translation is CASSQYYNTGELFF.

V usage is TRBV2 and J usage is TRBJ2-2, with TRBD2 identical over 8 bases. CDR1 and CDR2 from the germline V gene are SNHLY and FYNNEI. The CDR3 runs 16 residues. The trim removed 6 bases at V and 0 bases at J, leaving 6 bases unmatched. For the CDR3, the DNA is TGTGCCAGCAGCGCCAGCGGGGGAACGAACACCGGGGAGCTGTTTTTT. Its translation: CASSASGGTNTGELFF.

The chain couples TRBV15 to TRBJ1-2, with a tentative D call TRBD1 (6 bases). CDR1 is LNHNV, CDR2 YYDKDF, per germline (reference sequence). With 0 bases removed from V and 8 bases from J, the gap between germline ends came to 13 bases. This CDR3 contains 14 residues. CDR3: CATSRDTTGQGYTF. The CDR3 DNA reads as TGTGCCACCAGCAGAGATACCACAGGGCAGGGCTACACCTTC.

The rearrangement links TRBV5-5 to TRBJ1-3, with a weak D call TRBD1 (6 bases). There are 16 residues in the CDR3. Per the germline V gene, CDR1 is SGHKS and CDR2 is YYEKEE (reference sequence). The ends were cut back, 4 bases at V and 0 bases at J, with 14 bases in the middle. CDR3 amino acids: CASSILGQSSGNTIYF. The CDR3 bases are TGTGCCAGCAGCATTTTAGGACAGAGCTCTGGAAACACCATATATTTT.

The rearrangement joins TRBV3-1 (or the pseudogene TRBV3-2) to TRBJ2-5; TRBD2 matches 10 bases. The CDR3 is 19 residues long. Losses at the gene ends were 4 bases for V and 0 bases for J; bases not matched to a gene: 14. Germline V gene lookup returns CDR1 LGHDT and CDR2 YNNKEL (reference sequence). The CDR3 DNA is TGTGCCAGCAGCCCTCGAGCGGGGGGGCCCTACTTGTACCAAGAGACCCAGTACTTC. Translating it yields CASSPRAGGPYLYQETQYF.

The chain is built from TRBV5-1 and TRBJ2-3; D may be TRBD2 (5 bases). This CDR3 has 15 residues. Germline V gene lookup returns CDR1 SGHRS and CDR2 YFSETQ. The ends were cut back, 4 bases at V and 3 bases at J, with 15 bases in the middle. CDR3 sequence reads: CASSKDPGSTDTQYF. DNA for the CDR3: TGCGCCAGCAGCAAAGACCCGGGGTCGACAGATACGCAGTATTTT.

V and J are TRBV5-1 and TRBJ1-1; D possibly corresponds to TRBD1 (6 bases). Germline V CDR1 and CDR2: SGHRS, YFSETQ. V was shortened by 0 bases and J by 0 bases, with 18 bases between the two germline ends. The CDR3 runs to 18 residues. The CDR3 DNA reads TGCGCCAGCAGCTTGGGGGCAGGGGTTTCCGCCGTGAACACTGAAGCTTTCTTT. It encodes CASSLGAGVSAVNTEAFF. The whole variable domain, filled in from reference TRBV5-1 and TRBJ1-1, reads KAGVTQTPRYLIKTRGQQVTLSCSPISGHRSVSWYQQTPGQGLQFLFEYFSETQRNKGNFPGRFSGRQFSNSRSEMNVSTLELGDSALYLCASSLGAGVSAVNTEAFFGQGTRLTVV.

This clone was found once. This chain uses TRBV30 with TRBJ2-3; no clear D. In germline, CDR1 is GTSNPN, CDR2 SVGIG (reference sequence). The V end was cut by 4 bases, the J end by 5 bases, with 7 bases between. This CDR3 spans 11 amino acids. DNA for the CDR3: TGTGCCTGGATTAACGGAGATACGCAGTATTTT. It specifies CAWINGDTQYF.

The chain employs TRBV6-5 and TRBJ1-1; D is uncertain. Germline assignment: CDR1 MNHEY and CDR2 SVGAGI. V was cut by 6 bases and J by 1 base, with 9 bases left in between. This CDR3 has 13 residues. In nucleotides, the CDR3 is TGTGCCAGCAGGCGTGCCGCGAACACTGAAGCTTTCTTT. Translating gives CASRRAANTEAFF.

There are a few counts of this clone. This chain's CDR3 is CASSVSGIGTDTQYF. As DNA, the CDR3 is TGTGCCAGCAGCGTAAGCGGGATTGGTACAGATACGCAGTATTTT. The chain is built from TRBV9 and TRBJ2-3; TRBD2 matches 7 bases. The CDR3 spans 15 residues. CDR1 is SGDLS, CDR2 YYNGEE, per germline. V was clipped by 1 base and J by 3 bases; unmatched bases: 5. Variable domain in full (rest from reference TRBV9 and TRBJ2-3): DSGVTQTPKHLITATGQRVTLRCSPRSGDLSVYWYQQSLDQGLQFLIQYYNGEERAKGNILERFSAQQFPDLHSELNLSSLELGDSALYFCASSVSGIGTDTQYFGPGTRLTVL.